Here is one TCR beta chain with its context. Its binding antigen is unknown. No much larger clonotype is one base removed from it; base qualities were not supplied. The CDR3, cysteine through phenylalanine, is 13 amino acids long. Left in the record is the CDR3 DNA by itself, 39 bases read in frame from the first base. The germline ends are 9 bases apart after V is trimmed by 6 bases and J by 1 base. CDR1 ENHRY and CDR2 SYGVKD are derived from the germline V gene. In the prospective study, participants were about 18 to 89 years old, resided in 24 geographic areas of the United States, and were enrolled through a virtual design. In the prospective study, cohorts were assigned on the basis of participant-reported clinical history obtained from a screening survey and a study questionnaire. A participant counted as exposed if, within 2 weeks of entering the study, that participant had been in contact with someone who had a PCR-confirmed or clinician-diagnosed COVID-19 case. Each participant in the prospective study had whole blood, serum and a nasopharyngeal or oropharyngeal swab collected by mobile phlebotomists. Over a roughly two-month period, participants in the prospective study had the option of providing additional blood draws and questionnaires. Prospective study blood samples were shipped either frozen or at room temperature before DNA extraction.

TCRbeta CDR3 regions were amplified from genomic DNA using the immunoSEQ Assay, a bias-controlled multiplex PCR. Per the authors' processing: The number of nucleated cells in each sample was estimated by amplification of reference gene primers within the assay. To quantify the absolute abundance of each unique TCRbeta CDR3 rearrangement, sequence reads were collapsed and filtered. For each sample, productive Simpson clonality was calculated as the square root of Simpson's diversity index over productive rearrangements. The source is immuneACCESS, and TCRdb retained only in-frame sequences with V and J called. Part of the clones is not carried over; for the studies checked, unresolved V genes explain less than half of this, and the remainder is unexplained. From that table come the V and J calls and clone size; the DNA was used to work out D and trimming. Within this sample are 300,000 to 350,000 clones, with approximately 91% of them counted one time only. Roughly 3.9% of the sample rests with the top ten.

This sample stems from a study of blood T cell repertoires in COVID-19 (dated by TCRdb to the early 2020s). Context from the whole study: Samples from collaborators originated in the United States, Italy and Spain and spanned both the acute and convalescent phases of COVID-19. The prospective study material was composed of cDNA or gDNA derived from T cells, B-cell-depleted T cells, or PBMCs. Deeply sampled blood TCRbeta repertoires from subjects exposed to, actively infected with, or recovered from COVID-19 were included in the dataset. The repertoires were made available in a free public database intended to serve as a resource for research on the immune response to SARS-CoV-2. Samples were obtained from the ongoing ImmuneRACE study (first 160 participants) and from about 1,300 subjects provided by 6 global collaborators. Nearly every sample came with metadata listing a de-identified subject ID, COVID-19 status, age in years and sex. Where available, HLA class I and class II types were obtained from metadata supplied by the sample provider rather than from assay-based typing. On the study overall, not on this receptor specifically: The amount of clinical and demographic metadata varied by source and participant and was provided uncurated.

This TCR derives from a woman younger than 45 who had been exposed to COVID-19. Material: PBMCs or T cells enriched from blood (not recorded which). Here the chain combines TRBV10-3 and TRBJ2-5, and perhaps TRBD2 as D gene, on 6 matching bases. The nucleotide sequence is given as TGTGCCATCAGAGAGGGAGGCCAAGAGACCCAGTACTTC. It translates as CAIREGGQETQYF.